What follows are 9 T cell receptor beta chains derived from one specimen sequenced in a study of blood T cell repertoires in COVID-19. Generated by immunoSEQ multiplex PCR, the TCRdb table keeps only in-frame clones and is missing some. In the table there are fewer than 300,000 clones, 75% to 95% of which are singletons. The sequenced sample was PBMCs or T cells enriched from blood (not recorded which). All receptors come from a woman aged 30 to 39 who had recovered from COVID-19.

The V call is TRBV5-6, the J call TRBJ2-2, with D maybe TRBD2 (6 bases). The germline V gene has CDR1 SGHDT and CDR2 YYEEEE. The germline V and J ends were trimmed by 4 bases and 0 bases, with 13 bases remaining between them. The CDR3 length is 16 residues. The CDR3 here is CASSPVGGANTGELFF. CDR3 in DNA: TGTGCCAGCAGCCCGGTCGGGGGAGCGAACACCGGGGAGCTGTTTTTT.

The chain joins TRBV27 to TRBJ1-1, with 9 bases aligning to TRBD1. V shed 2 bases and J 1 base; nucleotides not matched to a gene: 2. Germline lookup yields CDR1 MNHEY and CDR2 SMNVEV (reference sequence). The CDR3 sequence is 15 residues long. This CDR3 is CASSLGTGKNTEAFF. The CDR3 coding sequence is TGTGCCAGCAGTTTAGGGACAGGGAAGAACACTGAAGCTTTCTTT.

This clone was found once. The chain couples TRBV7-8 to TRBJ2-7, with D maybe TRBD2 (6 bases). Trimming pared 5 bases from V and 3 bases from J, leaving 20 bases between. This CDR3 has 16 amino acids. Germline V gene sequence: CDR1 SGHVS, CDR2 FQNEAQ. The CDR3 here is CASSLSRGLSSYEQYF. As DNA, the CDR3 is TGTGCCAGCAGCCTGAGTCGGGGACTCTCAAGCTACGAGCAGTACTTC.

The rearrangement joins TRBV6-5 to TRBJ1-2; 8 nucleotides line up with TRBD1. The CDR3 extends over 15 amino acids. The ends lost 1 base at V and 3 bases at J; junction bases unmatched: 4. The germline V gene has CDR1 MNHEY and CDR2 SVGAGI. CDR3 protein: CASSYLDRGDYGYTF. In DNA, the CDR3 is TGTGCCAGCAGTTACTTAGACAGGGGAGACTATGGCTACACCTTC.

The chain joins TRBV9 to TRBJ2-5; 8 bases match TRBD2. This CDR3 is 15 amino acids long. V was clipped by 0 bases and J by 3 bases; unmatched bases: 4. CDR1 and CDR2 from the germline V gene are SGDLS and YYNGEE. The CDR3, as DNA: TGTGCCAGCAGCGTAGGGGGTAGCGGGGAAGAGACCCAGTACTTC. Residues: CASSVGGSGEETQYF.

This chain uses TRBV30 with TRBJ2-7, with TRBD2 matching over 11 bases. V was pared by 2 bases and J by 1 base, with 4 bases of the junction left unmatched. CDR1 and CDR2 (germline): GTSNPN, SVGIG (reference sequence). This CDR3 spans 15 amino acids. The CDR3 DNA follows: TGTGCCTGGAGTCCCGGACTAGCGGGTTCCTACGAGCAGTACTTC. Translating it yields CAWSPGLAGSYEQYF.

This rearrangement joins TRBV7-6 to TRBJ2-3, with TRBD2 identical over 10 bases. The CDR3 is 18 amino acids. CDR1 and CDR2 from the germline V gene are SGHVS and FNYEAQ. V shed 1 base, J shed 1 base, and the junction held 8 bases outside the gene matches. The CDR3 reads CASSLGGASGSRTDTQYF. The CDR3 region has the DNA TGTGCCAGCAGCTTAGGAGGGGCTAGCGGGAGTCGCACAGATACGCAGTATTTT.

This sequence joins TRBV5-1 and TRBJ1-1; TRBD1 agrees at 7 bases. CDR1 SGHRS and CDR2 YFSETQ come from the germline V gene. This CDR3 contains 14 residues. After removal of 4 bases from V and 3 bases from J, the junction contained 6 bases not matched to a gene. For the CDR3, the DNA is TGCGCCAGCAGCCCTAGGGGGCAGGACACTGAAGCTTTCTTT. Encoded protein: CASSPRGQDTEAFF.

The gene calls are TRBV6-5 and TRBJ1-6, with TRBD1 matching over 9 bases. Germline V CDR1 and CDR2: MNHEY, SVGAGI. The CDR3 spans 15 residues. Losses at the gene ends were 5 bases for V and 9 bases for J; bases not matched to a gene: 8. CDR3 bases: TGTGCCAGCAGTAACAAACAGGGGGCTGTTTCACCCCTCCACTTT. This codes for CASSNKQGAVSPLHF.